The entry that follows covers one TCR beta chain sequence. Clones were sequenced by immunoSEQ multiplex PCR, and TCRdb holds only the in-frame ones, with some missing. This repertoire shows more than 50,000 clones, 90% found once; its top ten account for about 8.8%. The CDR3 runs to 16 residues. Per germline, CDR1 MNHEY and CDR2 SMNVEV (reference sequence). Trimming cost V 2 bases and J 5 bases, with 16 bases left between them. The data originate from a study of PD-1 blockade in classical Hodgkin lymphoma. Brentuximab vedotin exposure varied among the patients, all of whom had relapsed after autologous stem cell transplantation.

The sequence was collected from a human donor with classical Hodgkin lymphoma. The sequences come from peripheral blood mononuclear cells (PBMCs), collected at baseline. J is TRBJ1-5 and V is TRBV27, with D uncertain. CDR3 sequence reads: CASSLLAPQYDQPQHF. CDR3 bases: TGTGCCAGCAGTTTACTGGCACCCCAATACGATCAGCCCCAGCATTTT.